These T cell receptor beta chains were read from a single sample in a study of cytomegalovirus exposure and HLA in healthy donors. The repertoire was sequenced with immunoSEQ multiplex PCR; TCRdb's copy has only in-frame clones and lacks some. The sample yields approximately 130,000 clones, about 78% seen once. What was sequenced was PBMCs. These receptors all stem from a man between 50 and 59 years old in good health and CMV-seronegative. Each CDR3 is given with its conserved first and last residue. The D gene is left open where the match is weak. The size of a clone is reported for some rows only, either as once, few or many, or as a class for expanded clones.

CDR3 protein | CDR3 DNA | clone size | V gene | D gene | J gene
CASSLFGGTFTYEQYF | TGTGCCAGCAGTTTATTCGGCGGGACTTTTACCTACGAGCAGTACTTC | - | TRBV28 | - | TRBJ2-7
CASSSEREMGYGELFF | TGTGCCAGTAGTAGCGAGCGGGAGATGGGCTACGGGGAGCTGTTTTTT | - | TRBV19 | TRBD2 | TRBJ2-2
CASSPGTSGGTEQYF | TGTGCCAGCAGCCCCGGGACTAGCGGGGGTACGGAGCAGTACTTC | - | TRBV11-2 | TRBD2 | TRBJ2-7
CASSHSGRADEQFF | TGTGCCAGCAGCCATAGCGGGAGGGCGGATGAGCAGTTCTTC | few | TRBV28 | TRBD2 | TRBJ2-1
CASSVAGVSDTQYF | TGTGCCAGCAGCGTAGCGGGAGTTTCAGATACGCAGTATTTT | once | TRBV7-2 | TRBD2 | TRBJ2-3
CASSPGTVRDTQYF | TGTGCCAGCAGCCCGGGGACAGTGAGAGATACGCAGTATTTT | - | TRBV7-6 | TRBD1 | TRBJ2-3
CASSSTGGRNYGYTF | TGTGCCAGCAGCTCGACAGGGGGCAGGAACTATGGCTACACCTTC | - | TRBV7-9 | TRBD1 | TRBJ1-2
CASSSQGARETQYF | TGTGCCAGCAGTTCACAGGGGGCGAGGGAGACCCAGTACTTC | few | TRBV28 | TRBD1 | TRBJ2-5
CASSRQGGTNYGYTF | TGCGCCAGCAGTAGACAGGGGGGTACTAACTATGGCTACACCTTC | - | TRBV10-2 | TRBD1 | TRBJ1-2
CASSSPLREAFF | TGTGCCAGCAGTTCTCCACTGAGGGAAGCTTTCTTT | - | TRBV6-5 | - | TRBJ1-1
CAWSVHGRKDEQFF | TGTGCCTGGAGTGTACACGGGAGAAAAGATGAGCAGTTCTTC | few | TRBV30 | - | TRBJ2-1
CASTSEGGRNQPQHF | TGTGCCAGTACCTCGGAGGGAGGGAGGAATCAGCCCCAGCATTTT | - | TRBV19 | - | TRBJ1-5